This TCR beta chain appears in the sequencing data of a study of blood T cell repertoires in COVID-19. In the study overall: Both acute and convalescent COVID-19 samples were obtained from the United States, Italy and Spain.

The CDR3 covers 15 residues. Germline CDR1 is MDHEN and CDR2 is SYDVKM. V shed 2 bases and J shed 0 bases, with 10 bases lying between them. Repertoires were generated with immunoSEQ multiplex PCR, while TCRdb's copy carries only in-frame clones and drops some. The table includes 310,000 or so clones, 80% to 95% detected once. This clone was seen more than once but under ten times. Sequenced: PBMCs or T cells enriched from blood (not recorded which). The rearrangement uses TRBV28 and TRBJ1-1; TRBD1 might be the D (6 bases). The TCR comes from a woman aged 30 to 39 who had recovered from COVID-19. The CDR3 sequence: CASSLGGQLNTEAFF. The CDR3 nucleotides are TGTGCCAGCAGTTTAGGCGGACAGTTGAACACTGAAGCTTTCTTT.